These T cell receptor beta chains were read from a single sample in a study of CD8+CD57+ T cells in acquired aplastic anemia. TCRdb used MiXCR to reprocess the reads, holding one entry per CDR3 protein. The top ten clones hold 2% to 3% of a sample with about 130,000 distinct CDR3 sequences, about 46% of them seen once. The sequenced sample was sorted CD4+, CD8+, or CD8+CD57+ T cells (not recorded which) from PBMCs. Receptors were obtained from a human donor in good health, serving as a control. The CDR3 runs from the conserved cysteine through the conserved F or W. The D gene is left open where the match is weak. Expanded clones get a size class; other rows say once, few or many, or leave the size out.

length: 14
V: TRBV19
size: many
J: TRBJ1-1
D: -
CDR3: CASSISTMNTEAFF
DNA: TGTGCCAGTAGTATTAGTACAATGAACACTGAAGCTTTCTTT

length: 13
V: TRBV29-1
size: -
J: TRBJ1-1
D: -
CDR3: CSSWGGLNTEAFF
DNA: TGCAGCTCCTGGGGGGGGCTTAACACTGAAGCTTTCTTT

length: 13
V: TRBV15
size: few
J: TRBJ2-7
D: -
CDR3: CATSRSTAYEQYF
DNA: TGTGCCACCAGCAGATCGACAGCATACGAGCAGTACTTC

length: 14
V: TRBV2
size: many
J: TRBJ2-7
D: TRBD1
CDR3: CASNLGTGDYEQYF
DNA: TGTGCCAGCAACCTCGGGACAGGGGACTACGAGCAGTACTTC

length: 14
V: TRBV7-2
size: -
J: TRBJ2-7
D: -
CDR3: CASSSRGPLYEQYF
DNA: TGTGCCAGCAGCTCGCGGGGGCCCCTTTACGAGCAGTACTTC

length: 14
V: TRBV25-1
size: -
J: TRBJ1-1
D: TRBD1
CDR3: CASSGTGWNTEAFF
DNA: TGTGCCAGCAGTGGGACAGGTTGGAACACTGAAGCTTTCTTT

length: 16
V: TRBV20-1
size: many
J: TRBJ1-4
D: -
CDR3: CSATIGTFATNEKLFF
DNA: TGCAGTGCTACCATTGGGACGTTTGCAACTAATGAAAAACTGTTTTTT

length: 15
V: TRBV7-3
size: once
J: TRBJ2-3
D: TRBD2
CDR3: CASSSSGENTDTQYF
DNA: TGTGCCAGCAGCTCCAGCGGGGAGAACACAGATACGCAGTATTTT

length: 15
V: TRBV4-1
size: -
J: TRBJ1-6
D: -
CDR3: CASSQDFGGTPALHF
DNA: TGCGCCAGCAGCCAAGATTTCGGCGGCACACCAGCCCTCCACTTT

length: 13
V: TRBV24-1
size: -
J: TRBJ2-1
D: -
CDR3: CATRDSHYNEQFF
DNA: TGTGCCACCAGAGACAGCCATTACAATGAGCAGTTCTTC

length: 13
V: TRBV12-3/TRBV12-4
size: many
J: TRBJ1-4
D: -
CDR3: CASRQSGEEKLFF
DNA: TGTGCCAGCAGGCAATCAGGGGAGGAAAAACTGTTTTTT

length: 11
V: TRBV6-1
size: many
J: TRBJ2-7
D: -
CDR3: CASSDNYEQYF
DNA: TGTGCCAGCAGTGACAACTACGAGCAGTACTTC

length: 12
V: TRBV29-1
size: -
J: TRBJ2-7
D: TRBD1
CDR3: CSVGQGASEQYF
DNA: TGCAGCGTTGGGCAGGGGGCAAGCGAGCAGTACTTC

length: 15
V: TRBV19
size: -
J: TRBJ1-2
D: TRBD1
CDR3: CASSISQGTDYGYTF
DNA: TGTGCCAGTAGTATATCCCAGGGGACAGACTATGGCTACACCTTC

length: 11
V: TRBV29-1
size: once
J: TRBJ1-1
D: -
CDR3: CSVTKNTEAFF
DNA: TGCAGCGTAACGAAGAACACTGAAGCTTTCTTT

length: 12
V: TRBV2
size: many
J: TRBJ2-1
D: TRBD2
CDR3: CASSRLAREQFF
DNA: TGTGCCAGCAGTCGACTAGCGCGTGAGCAGTTCTTC

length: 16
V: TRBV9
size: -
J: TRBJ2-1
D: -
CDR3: CASSVVEGASAGEQFF
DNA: TGTGCCAGCAGCGTAGTGGAGGGGGCTAGCGCCGGGGAGCAGTTCTTC

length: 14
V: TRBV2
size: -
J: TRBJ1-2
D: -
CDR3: CASSRGGGDDGYTF
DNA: TGTGCCAGCTCACGCGGGGGGGGCGACGATGGCTACACCTTC

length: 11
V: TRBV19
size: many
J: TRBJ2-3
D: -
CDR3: CASSNGDTQYF
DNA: TGTGCCAGTAGCAATGGGGATACGCAGTATTTT

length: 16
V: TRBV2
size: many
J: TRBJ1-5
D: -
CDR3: CASSRLRFNDNQPQHF
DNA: TGTGCCAGCAGTCGCCTTCGGTTCAATGACAATCAGCCCCAGCATTTT

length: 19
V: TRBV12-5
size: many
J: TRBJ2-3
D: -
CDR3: CASGLVHKSRETNTDTQYF
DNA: TGTGCTAGTGGTTTGGTACATAAGTCGCGGGAAACCAACACAGATACGCAGTATTTT

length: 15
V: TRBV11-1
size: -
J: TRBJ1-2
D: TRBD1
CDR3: CASSLAGTGAYGYTF
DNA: TGTGCCAGCAGCTTAGCAGGGACAGGGGCGTATGGCTACACCTTC

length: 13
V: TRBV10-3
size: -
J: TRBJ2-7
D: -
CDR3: CAISERWGDEQYF
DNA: TGTGCCATCAGTGAGAGGTGGGGGGACGAGCAGTACTTC

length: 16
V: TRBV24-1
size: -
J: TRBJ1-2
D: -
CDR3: CATSDPGSLGDYGYTF
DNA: TGTGCCACCAGTGATCCCGGGAGCCTCGGTGACTATGGCTACACCTTC

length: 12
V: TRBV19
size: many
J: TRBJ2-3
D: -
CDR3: CASSIQADTQYF
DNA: TGTGCCAGTAGTATTCAGGCAGATACGCAGTATTTT

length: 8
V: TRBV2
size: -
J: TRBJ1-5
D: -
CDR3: CASRRQHF
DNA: TGTGCCAGCAGGCGCCAGCATTTT

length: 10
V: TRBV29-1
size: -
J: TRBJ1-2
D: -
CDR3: CSVGVNGYTF
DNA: TGCAGCGTTGGGGTGAATGGCTACACCTTC

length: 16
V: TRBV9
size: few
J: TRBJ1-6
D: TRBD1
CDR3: CASSVGDRVSNSPLHF
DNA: TGTGCCAGCAGCGTAGGTGACAGGGTCTCTAATTCACCCCTCCACTTT

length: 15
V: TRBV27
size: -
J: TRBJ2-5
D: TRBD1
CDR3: CASSTGTGGVETQYF
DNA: TGTGCCAGCAGTACCGGGACAGGGGGCGTGGAGACCCAGTACTTC

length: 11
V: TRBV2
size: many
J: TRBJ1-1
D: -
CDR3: CAISVDTEAFF
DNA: TGTGCCATATCAGTGGACACTGAAGCTTTCTTT

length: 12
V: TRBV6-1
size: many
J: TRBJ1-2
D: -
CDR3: CASSEVNYGYTF
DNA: TGTGCCAGCAGTGAAGTCAACTATGGCTACACCTTC

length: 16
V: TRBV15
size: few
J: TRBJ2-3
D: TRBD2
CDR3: CATSRGAGGVTDTQYF
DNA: TGTGCCACCAGCAGAGGGGCGGGGGGAGTGACAGATACGCAGTATTTT